In its sample, the clone carrying this T cell receptor beta chain ranks as medium-sized. The antigen is unknown. The authors made TCR beta cDNA from 400 to 600 ng total RNA with a constant-region primer. It was through three nested multiplex PCR rounds of slightly modified ARM-PCR that TCR beta libraries arose. A C-beta reverse primer was combined with TRBV1-TRBV30 forward primers in the first two PCR rounds, and each round had roughly 11 cycles. In TCRdb, the multiplex PCR reads were re-called with MiXCR into one record per CDR3 protein. Here the sample spans 100,000 to 120,000 distinct CDR3 sequences, about four fifths being singletons. This entry comes from a study of tumor-infiltrating lymphocytes in primary liver carcinoma. Overall study context: Yields of productive TCRbeta reads ranged from roughly 3.65 to 7.5 million per sample and were similar across tissue types.

CDR3 length: 14 amino acids. Germline loops: CDR1 SGHAT, CDR2 FQNNGV. Trimming took off 2 bases at V and 5 bases at J, with 12 bases between the two ends. The study co-extracted DNA and RNA from around 18-30 mg of unsorted bulk tissue. The cohort consisted of patients whose primary liver carcinoma was surgically resected. Tumor samples uniformly had over 85% viable tumor cells. Study findings and constraints: Only about 7-25% of top clones occurred in every one of the five tumor regions.

The source is a man aged 35 to 55 with primary liver carcinoma and hepatitis B virus infection. Material: liver tumor tissue from sampling region 3. Indicated subset: tumor region T3, left-lateral pole. This sequence joins TRBV11-2 and TRBJ2-5; TRBD1 might be the D (6 bases). CDR3 coding DNA: TGTGCCAGCAGCTTATACAGGGATAGGGAGACCCAGTACTTC. Residues: CASSLYRDRETQYF. The variable domain in full, with the rest retrieved from reference TRBV11-2 and TRBJ2-5, is EAGVAQSPRYKIIEKRQSVAFWCNPISGHATLYWYQQILGQGPKLLIQFQNNGVVDDSQLPKDRFSAERLKGVDSTLKIQPAKLEDSAVYLCASSLYRDRETQYFGPGTRLLVL.